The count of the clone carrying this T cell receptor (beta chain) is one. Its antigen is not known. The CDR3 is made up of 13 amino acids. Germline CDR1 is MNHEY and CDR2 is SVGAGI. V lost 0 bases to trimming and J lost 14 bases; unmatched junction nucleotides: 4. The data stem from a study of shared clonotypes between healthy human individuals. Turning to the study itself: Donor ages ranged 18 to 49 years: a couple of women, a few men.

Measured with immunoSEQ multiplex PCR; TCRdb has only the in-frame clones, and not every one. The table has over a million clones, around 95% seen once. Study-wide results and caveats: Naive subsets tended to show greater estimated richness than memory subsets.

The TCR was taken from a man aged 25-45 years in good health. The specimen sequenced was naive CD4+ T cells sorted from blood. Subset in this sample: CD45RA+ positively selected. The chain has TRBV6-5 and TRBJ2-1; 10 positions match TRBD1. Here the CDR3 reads CASSYSRTGGKFF. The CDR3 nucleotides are TGTGCCAGCAGTTACTCCCGGACAGGGGGTAAGTTCTTC.